This section outlines one TCR beta chain sequence together with its context. This sample was taken from a study of blood T cell repertoires in COVID-19. Overall study context: Samples of COVID-19 (acute and convalescent) were obtained from the United States, Italy and Spain. PBMCs, B-cell-depleted T cells, or T cells were the source of the cDNA or gDNA that made up the material.

Here immunoSEQ multiplex PCR was the method, and the copy in TCRdb shows in-frame clones only, minus some. Among approximately 97,000 clones, over 65% were seen once, and the ten largest hold around 4.5%. Unmatched junction bases numbered 5, after V lost 5 bases and J lost 1 base. The length of the CDR3 is 15 residues. From germline, CDR1 is SGHTA and CDR2 FQGNSA. Sequencing was done on a sample of peripheral blood. The TCR comes from a human donor in a cohort sampled during active COVID-19. The V call is TRBV7-2, the J call TRBJ1-1; 9 bases map to TRBD1. This CDR3 is CASSGRTGANTEAFF. CDR3 in DNA: TGTGCCAGCAGCGGGCGGACAGGGGCGAACACTGAAGCTTTCTTT.